Each of the 31 T cell receptor beta chains below was sequenced from the same sample in a study of shared clonotypes between healthy human individuals. CD45RO-negative, CCR7-positively selected cells formed the naive CD8 fraction, excluding terminally differentiated effector memory CD45RA+ cells. The assay was immunoSEQ multiplex PCR, and TCRdb's table has in-frame clones only and misses some. The sample contains around 2,100,000 clones, about 95% of which appear only once. The source material was naive CD8+ T cells sorted from blood. These receptor sequences come from a man between 18 and 29 years old in good health.

Here the CDR3 reads CASSYTSGAYEQYF. Written as DNA, the CDR3 is TGTGCCAGCAGTTACACTAGCGGAGCCTACGAGCAGTACTTC. This chain uses TRBV27 with TRBJ2-7, with 8 nucleotides matching TRBD2. Per germline, CDR1 MNHEY and CDR2 SMNVEV (reference sequence). This CDR3 comprises 14 residues. Unmatched junction bases numbered 4, after V lost 4 bases and J lost 2 bases.

This chain connects TRBV5-4 to TRBJ2-7; TRBD2 agrees at 10 bases. The V gene end was trimmed by 3 bases and the J gene end by 0 bases; junction bases not matched to a gene: 6. CDR1 is SGHNT, CDR2 YYREEE, per germline (reference sequence). The CDR3 contains 16 residues. In DNA form, the CDR3 reads TGTGCCAGCAGCTCCCTATCTAGCGGGAGCTCCTACGAGCAGTACTTC. Translation gives CASSSLSSGSSYEQYF.

Details on this clone: This specimen includes other DNA sequences encoding the same CDR3. The V call is TRBV30, the J call TRBJ1-1; the D is unclear. Trimming cost V 0 bases and J 7 bases, with 6 bases left between them. CDR1 is GTSNPN and CDR2 is SVGIG in the germline V gene (reference sequence). The CDR3 runs to 11 residues. The CDR3 spells CAWSVLGEAFF. In DNA, the CDR3 is TGTGCCTGGAGTGTGTTGGGTGAAGCTTTCTTT.

This rearrangement joins TRBV27 to TRBJ1-5; D gene unclear. Trimming cost V 0 bases and J 6 bases, with 6 bases left between them. The CDR3 is made up of 13 amino acids. Germline V gene sequence: CDR1 MNHEY, CDR2 SMNVEV (reference sequence). The CDR3: CASSLSDGQPQHF. The DNA for the CDR3 is TGTGCCAGCAGTTTATCGGATGGTCAGCCCCAGCATTTT.

The gene calls are TRBV7-9 and TRBJ1-6, with 7 bases fitting TRBD1. Germline CDR1 SEHNR, CDR2 FQNEAQ (reference sequence). CDR3 length: 16 residues. J lost 4 bases, V lost 1 base, and 4 bases had no gene match. In DNA, the CDR3 is TGTGCCAGCAGCTTAGGGGACAGTGAATATAATTCACCCCTCCACTTT. Protein product: CASSLGDSEYNSPLHF. Full variable domain (rest looked up from reference TRBV7-9 and TRBJ1-6): DTGVSQNPRHKITKRGQNVTFRCDPISEHNRLYWYRQTLGQGPEFLTYFQNEAQLEKSRLLSDRFSAERPKGSFSTLEIQRTEQGDSAMYLCASSLGDSEYNSPLHFGNGTRLTVT.

This rearrangement joins TRBV2 to TRBJ2-1; 11 bases fit TRBD2. Germline values: CDR1 SNHLY, CDR2 FYNNEI. CDR3 length equals 19 residues. V lost 4 bases, J lost 6 bases, and 17 bases stayed unmatched. In DNA, the CDR3 is TGTGCCAGCAGTGTTGTCGTCGGACTAGCGGGCCTGGCGGGCAATGAGCAGTTCTTC. Its protein is CASSVVVGLAGLAGNEQFF. Full variable domain (remainder filled in from reference TRBV2 and TRBJ2-1): EPEVTQTPSHQVTQMGQEVILRCVPISNHLYFYWYRQILGQKVEFLVSFYNNEISEKSEIFDDQFSVERPDGSNFTLKIRSTKLEDSAMYFCASSVVVGLAGLAGNEQFFGPGTRLTVL.

This clone was counted once. The V and J genes are TRBV18 and TRBJ2-5, with TRBD2 matching 11 bases. Germline V gives CDR1 KGHSH, CDR2 LQKENI. V was pared by 5 bases and J by 5 bases, with 4 bases of the junction left unmatched. The CDR3 has 14 residues. The CDR3 DNA reads TGTGCCAGCTCAACAACTAGCGGGGGTGAGACCCAGTACTTC. Protein sequence: CASSTTSGGETQYF.

This chain connects TRBV4-1 to TRBJ2-3; TRBD2 agrees at 8 bases. CDR3 length: 16 amino acids. The V segment lost 4 bases and the J segment 0 bases; nucleotides outside the gene matches: 6. Looked up from germline, CDR1 is MGHRA and CDR2 is YSYEKL. Written as DNA, the CDR3 is TGCGCCAGCAGCCTAGTGAGCGGGGGTAGCACAGATACGCAGTATTTT. Amino acid sequence: CASSLVSGGSTDTQYF.

V gene TRBV4-1 combines with J gene TRBJ1-5, with no clear D. Germline CDR1 is MGHRA and CDR2 is YSYEKL. Trimming cost V 0 bases and J 6 bases, with 9 bases left between them. The CDR3 length is 14 residues. DNA of the CDR3: TGCGCCAGCAGCCAAGAGTCGGTGGGTCAGCCCCAGCATTTT. Protein sequence: CASSQESVGQPQHF.

The J gene is TRBJ1-1, the V gene TRBV6-5, with TRBD1 matching 7 bases. The CDR3 has 14 residues. The V gene end was trimmed by 5 bases and the J gene end by 3 bases; junction bases not matched to a gene: 6. Germline-derived CDR1 and CDR2 are MNHEY and SVGAGI. The CDR3 region has the DNA TGTGCCAGCAGTATTACAGGGGCTTACACTGAAGCTTTCTTT. Its protein is CASSITGAYTEAFF.

V and J are TRBV4-1 and TRBJ1-1, with unresolved D. The CDR3 extends over 13 amino acids. CDR1 and CDR2 from the germline V gene are MGHRA and YSYEKL. V was cut by 1 base and J by 7 bases, with 10 bases left in between. CDR3: CASSQAILGEAFF. The DNA of the CDR3 is TGCGCCAGCAGCCAAGCCATCCTGGGTGAAGCTTTCTTT.

The V gene is TRBV6-1, the J gene TRBJ1-3; possible D gene TRBD1, 5 bases. Germline CDR1 and CDR2: MNHNS and SASEGT. Trimming cost V 7 bases and J 0 bases, with 13 bases left between them. CDR3 length: 15 residues. The CDR3 coding sequence is TGTGCCAGCACCTGGGACTCTTACTCTGGAAACACCATATATTTT. This encodes CASTWDSYSGNTIYF.

This chain links TRBV27 with TRBJ2-7; 12 positions agree with TRBD2. The CDR3 spans 17 residues. Per germline, CDR1 MNHEY and CDR2 SMNVEV (reference sequence). V lost 2 bases, J lost 2 bases, and 7 bases stayed unmatched. CDR3 sequence (DNA): TGTGCCAGCAGTTTACCGGGACTAGCGGGTATACCCTACGAGCAGTACTTC. This codes for CASSLPGLAGIPYEQYF.

The CDR3, as DNA: TGTGCCACCAGCAGAGATCGAGGGGTGGAACAGCCCCAGCATTTT. It codes for CATSRDRGVEQPQHF. The chain has TRBV15 and TRBJ1-5; D possibly corresponds to TRBD1 (5 bases). V was cut by 0 bases and J by 7 bases, with 13 bases left in between. This CDR3 comprises 15 residues. Germline values: CDR1 LNHNV, CDR2 YYDKDF (reference sequence).

Comments on this clone: This specimen includes other DNA sequences encoding the same CDR3. The chain is built from TRBV11-2 and TRBJ2-2; D not certain. The germline V gene has CDR1 SGHAT and CDR2 FQNNGV. The CDR3 consists of 14 residues. Trimming removed 1 base from V and 3 bases from J, with 6 bases in between. The CDR3 nucleotides are TGTGCCAGCAGCTTAGTGACCGACACCGGGGAGCTGTTTTTT. Its protein is CASSLVTDTGELFF. The entire variable domain, with the rest obtained from reference TRBV11-2 and TRBJ2-2, is as follows: EAGVAQSPRYKIIEKRQSVAFWCNPISGHATLYWYQQILGQGPKLLIQFQNNGVVDDSQLPKDRFSAERLKGVDSTLKIQPAKLEDSAVYLCASSLVTDTGELFFGEGSRLTVL.

The chain links TRBV14 to TRBJ2-2; D unresolved. CDR1 SGHDN and CDR2 FVKESK come from the germline V gene. This CDR3 contains 13 residues. Trimming pared 8 bases from V and 5 bases from J, leaving 12 bases between. The CDR3 here is CASGRFKTGELFF. In DNA, the CDR3 is TGTGCCAGCGGACGGTTTAAGACCGGGGAGCTGTTTTTT.

The chain combines TRBV10-1 with TRBJ2-7, with a weak D call TRBD2 (6 bases). Trimming took off 8 bases at V and 0 bases at J, with 14 bases between the two ends. Per the germline V gene, CDR1 is WNHNN and CDR2 is SYGVQD (reference sequence). This CDR3 has 14 amino acids. In DNA, the CDR3 is TGCGCCAGCGGCCCGAGCGGGTCCTCCTACGAGCAGTACTTC. As protein: CASGPSGSSYEQYF.

This chain joins TRBV19 and TRBJ1-2; no reliable D call. V lost 4 bases, J lost 4 bases, and 7 bases lay in between. From germline, CDR1 is LNHDA and CDR2 SQIVND (reference sequence). The CDR3 spans 12 residues. The CDR3, as DNA: TGTGCCAGTAGTAATTCTCCCTATGGCTACACCTTC. Protein product: CASSNSPYGYTF.

The V and J genes are TRBV5-5 and TRBJ1-5; D gene unclear. The CDR3 has 15 residues. V was shortened by 4 bases and J by 5 bases, with 16 bases between the two germline ends. Germline-derived CDR1 and CDR2 are SGHKS and YYEKEE (reference sequence). CDR3 protein: CASSQALEAHQPQHF. CDR3 sequence (DNA): TGTGCCAGCAGCCAAGCCTTGGAGGCGCATCAGCCCCAGCATTTT.

The chain combines TRBV5-1 with TRBJ2-5, with 8 bases lining up with TRBD1. Germline V gives CDR1 SGHRS, CDR2 YFSETQ. Trimming removed 4 bases from V and 1 base from J; junction bases left unmatched: 12. The CDR3 runs 17 residues. The CDR3 DNA reads TGCGCCAGCAGCCCTATCTGGACAGGGACCAGCCAAGAGACCCAGTACTTC. Translation: CASSPIWTGTSQETQYF.

The CDR3 sequence is CAREALSTDTQYF. The CDR3 region has the DNA TGTGCCCGCGAGGCCCTTAGCACAGATACGCAGTATTTT. The V call is TRBV30, the J call TRBJ2-3; D gene uncertain. In germline, CDR1 is GTSNPN, CDR2 SVGIG (reference sequence). This CDR3 has 13 residues. Trimming cost V 8 bases and J 0 bases, with 12 bases left between them.

The chain links TRBV28 to TRBJ2-3, with TRBD1 as a possible D gene (6 bases). Germline lookup yields CDR1 MDHEN and CDR2 SYDVKM. V was trimmed by 3 bases and J by 2 bases, leaving 15 bases between them. CDR3 size: 16 residues. Here the CDR3 DNA reads TGTGCCAGCAGTTTTGGCAGGGGCTTGTCCACAGATACGCAGTATTTT. Its translation is CASSFGRGLSTDTQYF.

The rearrangement links TRBV5-4 to TRBJ1-6, with a tentative D call TRBD1 (5 bases). Germline lookup yields CDR1 SGHNT and CDR2 YYREEE (reference sequence). The CDR3 covers 15 residues. The V gene lost 0 bases and the J gene lost 9 bases, with 13 bases spanning the gap. DNA for the CDR3: TGTGCCAGCAGCTTGGCCGGGGGGATAGGTTCACCCCTCCACTTT. Its protein is CASSLAGGIGSPLHF.

As to this clone: Other DNA sequences of this sample code for an identical CDR3. The chain has TRBV6-5 and TRBJ1-2; D may be TRBD1 (5 bases). CDR3 length: 14 amino acids. Germline V gene lookup returns CDR1 MNHEY and CDR2 SVGAGI. With 2 bases removed from V and 2 bases from J, the gap between germline ends came to 9 bases. As DNA, the CDR3 is TGTGCCAGCAGTTACACAGGCCCCAACTATGGCTACACCTTC. Protein sequence: CASSYTGPNYGYTF.

This clone was picked up one time. The genes are TRBV7-8 and TRBJ2-7, with 8 bases fitting TRBD2. The CDR3 runs 15 residues. Germline lookup yields CDR1 SGHVS and CDR2 FQNEAQ. V dropped 1 base and J dropped 5; count of bases not matched to a gene: 7. The CDR3, as DNA: TGTGCCAGCAGCTTAGACGGCGGGGGGCAGGACGAGCAGTACTTC. Translated: CASSLDGGGQDEQYF.

With regard to this clone: Different DNA sequences within this sample yield the same CDR3. The V call is TRBV5-6, the J call TRBJ1-6; D unresolved. Germline CDR1 reads SGHDT; CDR2 reads YYEEEE. CDR3 length: 12 residues. V was shortened by 2 bases and J by 9 bases, with 6 bases between the two germline ends. CDR3 in amino acids: CASSFGGSPLHF. DNA of the CDR3: TGTGCCAGCAGCTTTGGTGGTTCACCCCTCCACTTT.

This chain joins TRBV9 and TRBJ2-2, with 11 bases matching TRBD2. The V segment lost 0 bases and the J segment 5 bases; nucleotides outside the gene matches: 6. This CDR3 region has 17 residues. The V gene's germline CDR1 is SGDLS and CDR2 YYNGEE. CDR3 loop: CASSVATTSGETGELFF. CDR3 nucleotide sequence: TGTGCCAGCAGCGTAGCTACGACTAGCGGGGAAACCGGGGAGCTGTTTTTT. Together with reference TRBV9 and TRBJ2-2, the CDR3 gives the full variable domain: DSGVTQTPKHLITATGQRVTLRCSPRSGDLSVYWYQQSLDQGLQFLIQYYNGEERAKGNILERFSAQQFPDLHSELNLSSLELGDSALYFCASSVATTSGETGELFFGEGSRLTVL.

This rearrangement joins TRBV27 to TRBJ2-2; D possibly corresponds to TRBD1 (5 bases). This CDR3 is 14 amino acids long. The germline V gene encodes CDR1 MNHEY and CDR2 SMNVEV (reference sequence). The V and J ends lost 2 bases and 4 bases respectively, with 8 bases between them. CDR3: CASSLITGTGELFF. CDR3 nucleotide sequence: TGTGCCAGCAGTTTAATAACAGGCACCGGGGAGCTGTTTTTT.

The genes are TRBV15 and TRBJ2-2; 9 positions agree with TRBD1. The ends lost 5 bases at V and 3 bases at J; junction bases unmatched: 10. Per germline, CDR1 LNHNV and CDR2 YYDKDF (reference sequence). The CDR3 extends over 17 amino acids. CDR3 sequence: CATSQLPGQGHTGELFF. DNA for the CDR3: TGTGCCACCAGCCAACTCCCGGGACAGGGTCACACCGGGGAGCTGTTTTTT. The full variable domain, its missing parts supplied by reference TRBV15 and TRBJ2-2, is DAMVIQNPRYQVTQFGKPVTLSCSQTLNHNVMYWYQQKSSQAPKLLFHYYDKDFNNEADTPDNFQSRRPNTSFCFLDIRSPGLGDTAMYLCATSQLPGQGHTGELFFGEGSRLTVL.

V gene TRBV11-1 combines with J gene TRBJ2-2, with D possibly called TRBD1 or TRBD2 (5 bases each). V was pared by 2 bases and J by 4 bases, with 14 bases between. This CDR3 region has 16 residues. The germline CDR1 and CDR2 sequences are SGHAT and FQDESV (reference sequence). CDR3 loop: CASSLLGRAGTGELFF. CDR3 nucleotides: TGTGCCAGCAGCTTATTGGGCAGGGCGGGCACCGGGGAGCTGTTTTTT.

V is TRBV5-8 and J is TRBJ2-7, with TRBD1 matching over 12 bases. V was pared by 1 base and J by 3 bases, with 17 bases of the junction left unmatched. From germline, CDR1 is SGHTS and CDR2 YDEGEE. This CDR3 is 20 amino acids long. The CDR3 here is CASSLSVRDRGPNFLYEQYF. CDR3 sequence (DNA): TGTGCCAGCAGCTTGAGTGTGCGGGACAGGGGGCCGAACTTCCTCTACGAGCAGTACTTC.